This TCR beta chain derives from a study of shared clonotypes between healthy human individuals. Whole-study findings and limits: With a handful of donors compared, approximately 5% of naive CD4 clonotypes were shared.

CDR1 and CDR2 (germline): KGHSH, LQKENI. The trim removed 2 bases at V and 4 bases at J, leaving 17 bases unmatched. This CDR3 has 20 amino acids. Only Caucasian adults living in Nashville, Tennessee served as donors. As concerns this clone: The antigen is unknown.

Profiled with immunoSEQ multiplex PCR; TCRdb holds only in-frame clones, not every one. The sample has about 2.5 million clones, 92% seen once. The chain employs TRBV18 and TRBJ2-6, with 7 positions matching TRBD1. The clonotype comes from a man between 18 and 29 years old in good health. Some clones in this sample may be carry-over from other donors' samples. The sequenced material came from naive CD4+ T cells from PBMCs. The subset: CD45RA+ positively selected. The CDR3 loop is CASSPRGQSLSIPGANVLTF. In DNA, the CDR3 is TGTGCCAGCTCACCAAGGGGACAGAGTCTTTCGATTCCCGGGGCCAACGTCCTGACTTTC.